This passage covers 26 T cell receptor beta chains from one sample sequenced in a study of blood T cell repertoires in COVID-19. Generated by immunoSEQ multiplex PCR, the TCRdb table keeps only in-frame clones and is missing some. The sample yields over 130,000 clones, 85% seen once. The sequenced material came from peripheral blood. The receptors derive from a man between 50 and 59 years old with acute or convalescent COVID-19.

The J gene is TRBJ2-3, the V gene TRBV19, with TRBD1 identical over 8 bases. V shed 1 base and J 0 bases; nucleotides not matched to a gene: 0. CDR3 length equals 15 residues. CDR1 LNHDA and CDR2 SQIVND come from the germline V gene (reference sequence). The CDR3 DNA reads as TGTGCCAGTAGTATAGGACAGGGGAGCACAGATACGCAGTATTTT. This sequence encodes CASSIGQGSTDTQYF. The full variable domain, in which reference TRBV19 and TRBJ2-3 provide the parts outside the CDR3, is DGGITQSPKYLFRKEGQNVTLSCEQNLNHDAMYWYRQDPGQGLRLIYYSQIVNDFQKGDIAEGYSVSREKKESFPLTVTSAQKNPTAFYLCASSIGQGSTDTQYFGPGTRLTVL.

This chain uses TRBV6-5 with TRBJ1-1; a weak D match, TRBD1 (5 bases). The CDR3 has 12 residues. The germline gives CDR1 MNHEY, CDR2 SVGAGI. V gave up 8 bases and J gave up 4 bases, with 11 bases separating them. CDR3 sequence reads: CASGLGATEAFF. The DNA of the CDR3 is TGTGCCAGCGGTTTAGGGGCCACTGAAGCTTTCTTT.

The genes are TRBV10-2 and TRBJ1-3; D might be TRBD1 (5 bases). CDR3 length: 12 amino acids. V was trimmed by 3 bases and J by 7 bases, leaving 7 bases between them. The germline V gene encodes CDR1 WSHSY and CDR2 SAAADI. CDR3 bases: TGCGCCAGCAGTGACAGGGTCAACACCATATATTTT. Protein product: CASSDRVNTIYF.

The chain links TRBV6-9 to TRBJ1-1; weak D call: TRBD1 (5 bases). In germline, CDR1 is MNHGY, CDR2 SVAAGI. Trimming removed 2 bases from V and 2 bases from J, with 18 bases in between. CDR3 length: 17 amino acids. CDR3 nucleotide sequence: TGTGCCAGCAGTTATCCTCGGGGGAGGGACCTCAACACTGAAGCTTTCTTT. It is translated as CASSYPRGRDLNTEAFF.

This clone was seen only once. CDR3 sequence (DNA): TGCGCCACCCAAGACTATCTCTGGGCAGGGGGCACAGATACGCAGTATTTT. Amino acid sequence: CATQDYLWAGGTDTQYF. V usage is TRBV23-1 and J usage is TRBJ2-3, with D perhaps TRBD1 (6 bases). TRBV23-1 is placed among ORFs of uncertain function. Trimming took 10 bases from V and 1 from J, leaving 24 bases between them. CDR3 length: 17 amino acids.

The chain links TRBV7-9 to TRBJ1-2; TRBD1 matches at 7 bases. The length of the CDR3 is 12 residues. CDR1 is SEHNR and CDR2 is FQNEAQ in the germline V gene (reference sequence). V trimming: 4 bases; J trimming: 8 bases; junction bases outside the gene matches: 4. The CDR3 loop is CASSSGQLGYTF. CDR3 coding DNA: TGTGCCAGCAGCTCGGGACAGCTGGGCTACACCTTC.

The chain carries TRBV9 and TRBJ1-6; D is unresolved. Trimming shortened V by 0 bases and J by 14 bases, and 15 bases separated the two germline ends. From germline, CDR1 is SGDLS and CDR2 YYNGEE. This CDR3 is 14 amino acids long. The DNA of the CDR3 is TGTGCCAGCAGCGTAGATATGGCTGAGGGTACCCTCCACTTT. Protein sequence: CASSVDMAEGTLHF.

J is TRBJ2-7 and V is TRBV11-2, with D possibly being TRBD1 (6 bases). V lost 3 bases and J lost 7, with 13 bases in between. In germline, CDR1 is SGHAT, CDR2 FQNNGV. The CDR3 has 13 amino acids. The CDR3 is CASSFGGTGEQYF. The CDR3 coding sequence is TGTGCCAGCAGCTTTGGGGGAACAGGGGAGCAGTACTTC.

CDR3 in DNA: TGTGCCAGCAGCCAAGATCCCCGTGGGGCATTGGGGAACACTGAAGCTTTCTTT. As protein: CASSQDPRGALGNTEAFF. The chain couples TRBV3-1 (or the pseudogene TRBV3-2) to TRBJ1-1; a weak D match, TRBD1 (5 bases). The CDR3 sequence is 18 residues long. V was clipped by 0 bases and J by 1 base, with 18 bases between them. Germline V CDR1 and CDR2: LGHDT, YNNKEL (reference sequence).

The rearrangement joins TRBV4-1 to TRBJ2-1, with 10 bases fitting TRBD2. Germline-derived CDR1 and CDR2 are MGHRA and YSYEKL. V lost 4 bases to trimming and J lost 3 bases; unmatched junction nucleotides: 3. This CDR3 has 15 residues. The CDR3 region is CASSRGTSVYNEQFF. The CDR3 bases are TGCGCCAGCAGCCGAGGGACTAGCGTCTACAATGAGCAGTTCTTC.

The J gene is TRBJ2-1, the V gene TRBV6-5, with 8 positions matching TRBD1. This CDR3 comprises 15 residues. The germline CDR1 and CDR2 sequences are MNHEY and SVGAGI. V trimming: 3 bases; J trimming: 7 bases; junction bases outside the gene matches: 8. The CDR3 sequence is CASSYGQGALNEQFF. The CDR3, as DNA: TGTGCCAGCAGTTATGGGCAGGGGGCTTTGAATGAGCAGTTCTTC.

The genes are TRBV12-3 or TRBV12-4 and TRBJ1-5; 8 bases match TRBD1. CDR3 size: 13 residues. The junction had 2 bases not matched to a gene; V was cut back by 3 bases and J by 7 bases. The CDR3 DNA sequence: TGTGCCAGCAGTTTTTCAGGGGGCCAGCCCCAGCATTTT. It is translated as CASSFSGGQPQHF.

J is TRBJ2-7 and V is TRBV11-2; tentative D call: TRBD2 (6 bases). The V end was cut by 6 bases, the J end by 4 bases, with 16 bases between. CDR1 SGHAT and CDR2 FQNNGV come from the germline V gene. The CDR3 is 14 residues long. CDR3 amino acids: CASSHAGRGYEQYF. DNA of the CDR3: TGTGCCAGCAGTCACGCGGGAAGGGGTTACGAGCAGTACTTC. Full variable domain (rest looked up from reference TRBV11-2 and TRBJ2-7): EAGVAQSPRYKIIEKRQSVAFWCNPISGHATLYWYQQILGQGPKLLIQFQNNGVVDDSQLPKDRFSAERLKGVDSTLKIQPAKLEDSAVYLCASSHAGRGYEQYFGPGTRLTVT.

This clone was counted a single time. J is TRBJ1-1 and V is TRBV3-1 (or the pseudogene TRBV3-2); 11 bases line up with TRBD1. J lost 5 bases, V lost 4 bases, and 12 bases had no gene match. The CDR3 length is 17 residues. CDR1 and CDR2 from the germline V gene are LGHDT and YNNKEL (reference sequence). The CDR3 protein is CASSPDGTGGWGTEAFF. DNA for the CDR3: TGTGCCAGCAGCCCAGACGGGACAGGGGGATGGGGAACTGAAGCTTTCTTT.

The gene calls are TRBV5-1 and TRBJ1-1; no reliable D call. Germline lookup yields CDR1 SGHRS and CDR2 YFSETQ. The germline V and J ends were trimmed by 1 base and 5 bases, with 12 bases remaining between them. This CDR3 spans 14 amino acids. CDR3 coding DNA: TGCGCCAGCAGCTTGACCACCGGGTGGACTGAAGCTTTCTTT. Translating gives CASSLTTGWTEAFF.

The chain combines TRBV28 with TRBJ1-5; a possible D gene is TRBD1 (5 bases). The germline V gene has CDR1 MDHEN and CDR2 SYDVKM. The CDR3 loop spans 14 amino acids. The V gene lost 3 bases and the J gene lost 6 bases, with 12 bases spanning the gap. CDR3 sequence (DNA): TGTGCCAGCAGTTTCGCAGGGCTCCTTCAGCCCCAGCATTTT. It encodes CASSFAGLLQPQHF.

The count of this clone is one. CDR3 sequence (DNA): TGTGCCAGCAGCTTGACAGGTTGGCAGTTCTTC. It codes for CASSLTGWQFF. The chain employs TRBV5-8 and TRBJ2-1, with a weak D call TRBD1 (5 bases). Trimming took 1 base from V and 12 from J, leaving 8 bases between them. The CDR3 is 11 residues long. In germline, CDR1 is SGHTS, CDR2 YDEGEE.

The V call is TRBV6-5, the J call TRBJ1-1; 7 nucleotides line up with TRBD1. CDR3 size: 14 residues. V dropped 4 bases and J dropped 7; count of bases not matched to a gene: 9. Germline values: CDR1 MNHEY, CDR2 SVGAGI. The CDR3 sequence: CASSWTGSSYEAFF. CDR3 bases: TGTGCCAGCAGTTGGACAGGCTCTTCATATGAAGCTTTCTTT.

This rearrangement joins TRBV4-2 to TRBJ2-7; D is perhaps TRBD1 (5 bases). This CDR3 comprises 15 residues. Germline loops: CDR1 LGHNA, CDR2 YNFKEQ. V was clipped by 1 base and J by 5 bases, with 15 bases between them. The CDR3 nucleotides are TGTGCCAGCAGCCAAGCAATGGGCAGGGTTCACGAGCAGTACTTC. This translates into CASSQAMGRVHEQYF.

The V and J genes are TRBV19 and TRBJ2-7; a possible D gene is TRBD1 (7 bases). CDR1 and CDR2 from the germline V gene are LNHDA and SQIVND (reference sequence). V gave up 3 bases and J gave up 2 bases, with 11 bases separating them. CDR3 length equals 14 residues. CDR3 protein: CASSMAGQTYEQYF. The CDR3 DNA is TGTGCCAGTAGTATGGCGGGACAGACCTACGAGCAGTACTTC.

DNA of the CDR3: TGTGCCAGCAGAACCCCCACAGGGGGTGGCTACACCTTC. Translating gives CASRTPTGGGYTF. This chain connects TRBV6-5 to TRBJ1-2; TRBD1 matches 8 bases. The junction had 7 bases not matched to a gene; V was cut back by 6 bases and J by 7 bases. The CDR3 contains 13 residues. Germline CDR1 and CDR2: MNHEY and SVGAGI.

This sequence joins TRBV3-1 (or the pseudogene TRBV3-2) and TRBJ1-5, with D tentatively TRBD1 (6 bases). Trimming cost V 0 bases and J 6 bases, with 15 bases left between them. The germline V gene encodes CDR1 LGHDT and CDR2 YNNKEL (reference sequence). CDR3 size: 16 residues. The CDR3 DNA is TGTGCCAGCAGCCAAGATTCCGGGACACGGGGTCAGCCCCAGCATTTT. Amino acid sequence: CASSQDSGTRGQPQHF.

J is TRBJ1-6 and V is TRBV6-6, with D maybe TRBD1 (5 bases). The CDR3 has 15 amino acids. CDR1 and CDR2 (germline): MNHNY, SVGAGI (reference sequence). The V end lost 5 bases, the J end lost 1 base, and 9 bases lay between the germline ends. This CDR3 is CASSDRVSYNSPLHF. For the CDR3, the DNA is TGTGCCAGCAGTGACAGAGTTTCCTATAATTCACCCCTCCACTTT.

The CDR3 nucleotides are TGTGCCAGCAGCTTAGTTCTGCTCGGGGAACCCCTCCACTTT. This codes for CASSLVLLGEPLHF. This chain connects TRBV11-2 to TRBJ1-6; D gene unclear. Trimming cost V 1 base and J 12 bases, with 13 bases left between them. The CDR3 sequence is 14 residues long. The germline V gene encodes CDR1 SGHAT and CDR2 FQNNGV.

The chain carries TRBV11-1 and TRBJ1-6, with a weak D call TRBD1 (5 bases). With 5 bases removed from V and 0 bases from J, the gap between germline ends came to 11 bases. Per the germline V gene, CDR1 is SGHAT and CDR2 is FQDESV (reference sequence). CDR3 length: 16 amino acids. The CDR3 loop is CASSQTDSSYNSPLHF. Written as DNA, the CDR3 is TGTGCCAGCAGCCAAACAGACAGCTCCTATAATTCACCCCTCCACTTT.

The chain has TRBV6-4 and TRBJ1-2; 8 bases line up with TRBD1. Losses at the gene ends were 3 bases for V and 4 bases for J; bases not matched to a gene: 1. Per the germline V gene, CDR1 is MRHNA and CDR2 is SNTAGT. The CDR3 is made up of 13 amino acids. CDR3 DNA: TGTGCCAGCAGTGATGGGACAGGCTATGGCTACACCTTC. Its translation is CASSDGTGYGYTF.